This entry concerns a single T cell receptor beta chain. CDR3 length: 19 residues. Germline values: CDR1 SGHTA, CDR2 FQGNSA. J lost 5 bases, V lost 4 bases, and 20 bases had no gene match. The age range of participants was 18 to 89 years, with residence in 20 to 25 US areas. Per the original methods: Amplifying reference gene primers gave estimates of nucleated cell counts. Repertoires were generated with immunoSEQ multiplex PCR, while TCRdb's copy carries only in-frame clones and drops some. V, J and clone size derive from that table, while D and trimming were established from the DNA sequence. Of 350,000 to 500,000 clones listed, roughly 84% are singletons. These data originate in a study of blood T cell repertoires in COVID-19. Study context: Sites in the United States, Italy and Spain provided acute and convalescent COVID-19 samples. Nucleic acid was either cDNA or gDNA, and it came from T cells, B-cell-depleted T cells, or PBMCs.

The sequencing sample was made of PBMCs or T cells enriched from blood (not recorded which). The source is a woman younger than 35 who had been exposed to COVID-19. The chain uses TRBV7-2 and TRBJ2-5, with 9 bases lining up with TRBD2. The CDR3 DNA follows: TGTGCCAGCAGCTGGGGGCTCAAGACTAGCGGTGGCGACCGGGAGACCCAGTACTTC. Translating gives CASSWGLKTSGGDRETQYF.